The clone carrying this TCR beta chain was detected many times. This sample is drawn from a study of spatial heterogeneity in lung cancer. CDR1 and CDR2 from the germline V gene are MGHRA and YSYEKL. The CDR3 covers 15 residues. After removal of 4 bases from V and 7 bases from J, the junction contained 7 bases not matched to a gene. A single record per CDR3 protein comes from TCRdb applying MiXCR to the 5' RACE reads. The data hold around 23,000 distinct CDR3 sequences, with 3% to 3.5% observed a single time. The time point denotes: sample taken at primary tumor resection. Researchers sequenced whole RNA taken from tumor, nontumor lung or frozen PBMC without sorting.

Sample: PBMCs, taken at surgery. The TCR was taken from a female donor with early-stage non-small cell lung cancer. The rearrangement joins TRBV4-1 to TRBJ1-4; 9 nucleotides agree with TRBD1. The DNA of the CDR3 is TGCGCCAGCAGCCGGGCGGACAGGGGAAGTGAAAAACTGTTTTTT. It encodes CASSRADRGSEKLFF.